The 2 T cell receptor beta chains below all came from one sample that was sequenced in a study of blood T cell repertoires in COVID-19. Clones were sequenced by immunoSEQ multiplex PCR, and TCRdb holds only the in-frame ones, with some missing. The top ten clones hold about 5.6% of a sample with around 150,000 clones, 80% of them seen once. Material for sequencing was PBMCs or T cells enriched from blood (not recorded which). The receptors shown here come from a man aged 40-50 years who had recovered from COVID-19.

The DNA of the CDR3 is TGTGCCAGCAGCCAACTACAGGGGGCCGGGGCTTTCTTT. This encodes CASSQLQGAGAFF. The rearrangement links TRBV3-1 (or the pseudogene TRBV3-2) to TRBJ1-1; TRBD1 matches 9 bases. After removal of 2 bases from V and 11 bases from J, the junction contained 6 bases not matched to a gene. The CDR3 contains 13 residues. Per germline, CDR1 LGHDT and CDR2 YNNKEL (reference sequence).

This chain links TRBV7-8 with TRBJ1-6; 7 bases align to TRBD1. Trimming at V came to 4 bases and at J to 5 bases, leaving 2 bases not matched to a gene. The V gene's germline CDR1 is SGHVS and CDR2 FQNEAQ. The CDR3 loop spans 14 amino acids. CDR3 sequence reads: CASSSTGNNSPLHF. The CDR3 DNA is TGTGCCAGCAGCTCGACAGGGAATAATTCACCCCTCCACTTT.